Below, 6 T cell receptor beta chains from the same sample are listed, as sequenced in a study of CD8 T cells in Susac syndrome. RNA was extracted with the RNeasy kit, and a quantity of roughly 0.5 to 1 ug was reverse transcribed using random hexamers. In TCRdb, the immunoSEQ multiplex PCR reads were re-called with MiXCR into one record per CDR3 protein. Here the sample spans about 130,000 distinct CDR3 sequences, roughly 80% being singletons. The sequencing input was CD8+ T cells from PBMCs. These receptors were obtained from a human donor with multiple sclerosis.

V usage is TRBV9 and J usage is TRBJ2-7; 8 bases agree with TRBD1. The CDR3 loop spans 16 amino acids. V trimming: 2 bases; J trimming: 0 bases; junction bases outside the gene matches: 7. CDR1 is SGDLS and CDR2 is YYNGEE in the germline V gene. CDR3 loop: CASSVTGTGNSYEQYF. As DNA, the CDR3 is TGTGCCAGCAGCGTGACCGGGACAGGAAACTCCTACGAGCAGTACTTC.

This chain links TRBV7-8 with TRBJ1-2, with TRBD1 matching over 8 bases. Looked up from germline, CDR1 is SGHVS and CDR2 is FQNEAQ. The CDR3 is made up of 19 amino acids. Trimming removed 1 base from V and 8 bases from J; junction bases left unmatched: 21. CDR3 nucleotides: TGTGCCAGCAGCTTAGACCCAGATATGGGCTTGCAGGGGGCGGGCGGCTACACCTTC. Residues: CASSLDPDMGLQGAGGYTF.

This clonotype was recorded a few times. The CDR3 spells CASSSISDTQYF. In DNA, the CDR3 is TGTGCCAGCAGCTCGATAAGCGATACGCAGTATTTT. The chain couples TRBV3-1 to TRBJ2-3, with D uncertain. The V gene lost 5 bases and the J gene lost 6 bases, with 9 bases spanning the gap. Germline loops: CDR1 LGHDT, CDR2 YNNKEL (reference sequence). The CDR3 extends over 12 amino acids.

The J gene is TRBJ2-3, the V gene TRBV6-5; D not certain. The CDR3 loop spans 17 amino acids. The V end was cut by 4 bases, the J end by 6 bases, with 23 bases between. Germline CDR1 MNHEY, CDR2 SVGAGI. The CDR3 is CASSFTPGILGPDTQYF. In DNA, the CDR3 is TGTGCCAGCAGTTTTACGCCAGGAATATTGGGTCCGGATACGCAGTATTTT.

CDR3 nucleotides: TGTGCCACCAGTGATTTCAACTCTAATGAGCAGTTCTTC. Translated: CATSDFNSNEQFF. The chain recombines TRBV24-1 with TRBJ2-1; D ambiguous. Germline CDR1 and CDR2: KGHDR and SFDVKD. The CDR3 length is 13 residues. The ends were cut back, 1 base at V and 7 bases at J, with 7 bases in the middle.

This sequence joins TRBV27 and TRBJ2-6, with a possible D match to TRBD2 (6 bases). Per the germline V gene, CDR1 is MNHEY and CDR2 is SMNVEV (reference sequence). This CDR3 region has 16 residues. V was shortened by 1 base and J by 1 base, with 8 bases between the two germline ends. This chain's CDR3 is CASSLLRGSGANVLTF. The CDR3 DNA sequence: TGTGCCAGCAGTTTATTACGGGGGTCTGGGGCCAACGTCCTGACTTTC.